The rows below give T cell receptor beta chains drawn from one sample of a study of blood T cell repertoires in COVID-19. TCRdb's table, derived via immunoSEQ multiplex PCR, lists solely in-frame clones and lacks some. The table has some 370,000 clones, 89% seen once. Sequencing was performed on peripheral blood. Receptor source: a man aged 35 to 55 with acute or convalescent COVID-19. The CDR3 runs from the conserved cysteine through the conserved F or W. Fields, in order: D gene, V gene, J gene, clone size, CDR3 protein, CDR3 DNA. A D gene is named only where the DNA matches it firmly. A clone size is listed for some rows: how often the clone was seen (once, few, many), or a class if it is expanded.

>TRBD2|TRBV12-5|TRBJ2-5|.
CASGLTSGASLGETQYF
TGTGCTAGTGGTTTGACTAGCGGGGCCTCCTTGGGAGAGACCCAGTACTTC
>TRBD2|TRBV11-3|TRBJ2-1|.
CASSSWGTSGSGSYNEQFF
TGTGCCAGCAGCTCTTGGGGGACTAGCGGGAGTGGCTCCTACAATGAGCAGTTCTTC
>TRBD1|TRBV10-3|TRBJ2-7|.
CAISESDWDRGRVLSYEQYF
TGTGCCATCAGTGAGTCTGATTGGGACAGGGGTCGGGTCCTTTCCTACGAGCAGTACTTC
>.|TRBV14|TRBJ1-5|.
CASTAGQPQHF
TGTGCCAGCACAGCAGGTCAGCCCCAGCATTTT
>TRBD1|TRBV5-1|TRBJ1-2|.
CASGGLGTERYNYGYTF
TGCGCCAGCGGCGGACTGGGGACAGAAAGATATAACTATGGCTACACCTTC
>TRBD1|TRBV3-1/TRBV3-2|TRBJ2-3|.
CASSQLNNRGPNIPDTQYF
TGTGCCAGCAGCCAACTAAACAACAGGGGCCCCAATATCCCAGATACGCAGTATTTT
>TRBD2|TRBV5-1|TRBJ2-3|.
CASSSQAGGPDTQYF
TGCGCCAGCAGCTCTCAAGCGGGGGGCCCCGATACGCAGTATTTT
>TRBD2|TRBV6-2/TRBV6-3|TRBJ2-7|.
CASSYETSGGKPYEQYF
TGTGCCAGCAGTTACGAGACTAGCGGGGGCAAGCCCTACGAGCAGTACTTC
>TRBD1|TRBV12-3/TRBV12-4|TRBJ2-1|once
CASNRDRVGEQFF
TGTGCCAGCAACCGGGACAGGGTGGGTGAGCAGTTCTTC
>.|TRBV5-1|TRBJ2-1|.
CASSHSGSSSYNEQFF
TGCGCCAGCAGCCATTCCGGGTCCAGCTCCTACAATGAGCAGTTCTTC